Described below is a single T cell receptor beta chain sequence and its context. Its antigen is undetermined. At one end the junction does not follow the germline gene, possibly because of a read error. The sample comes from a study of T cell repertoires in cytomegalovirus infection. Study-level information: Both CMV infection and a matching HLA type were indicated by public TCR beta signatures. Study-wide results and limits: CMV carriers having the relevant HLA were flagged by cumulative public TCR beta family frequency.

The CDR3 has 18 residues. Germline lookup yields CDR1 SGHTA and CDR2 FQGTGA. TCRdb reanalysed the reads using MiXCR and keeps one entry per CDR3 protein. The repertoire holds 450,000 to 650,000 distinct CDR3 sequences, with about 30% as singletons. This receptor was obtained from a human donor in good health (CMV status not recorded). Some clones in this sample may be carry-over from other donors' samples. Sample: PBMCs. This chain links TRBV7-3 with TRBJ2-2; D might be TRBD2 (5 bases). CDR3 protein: CASSPNPDSLSNPGELFF. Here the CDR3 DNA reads TGTGCCAGCAGCCCTAACCCGGACTCTTTATCGAACCCCGGGGAGCTGTTTTTT.